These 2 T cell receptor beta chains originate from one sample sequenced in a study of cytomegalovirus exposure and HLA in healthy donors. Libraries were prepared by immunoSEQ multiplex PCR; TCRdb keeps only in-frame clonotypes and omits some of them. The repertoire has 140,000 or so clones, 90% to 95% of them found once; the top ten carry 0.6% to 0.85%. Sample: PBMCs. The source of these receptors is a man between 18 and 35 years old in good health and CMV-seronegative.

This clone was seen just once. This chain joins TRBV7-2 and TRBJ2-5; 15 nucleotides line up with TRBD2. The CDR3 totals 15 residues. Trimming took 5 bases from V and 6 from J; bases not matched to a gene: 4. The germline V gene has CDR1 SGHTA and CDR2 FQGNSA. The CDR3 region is CASSRGLAGGKTQYF. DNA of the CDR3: TGTGCCAGCAGCCGGGGACTAGCGGGGGGAAAGACCCAGTACTTC. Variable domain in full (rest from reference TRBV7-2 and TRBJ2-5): GAGVSQSPSNKVTEKGKDVELRCDPISGHTALYWYRQSLGQGLEFLIYFQGNSAPDKSGLPSDRFSAERTGGSVSTLTIQRTQQEDSAVYLCASSRGLAGGKTQYFGPGTRLLVL.

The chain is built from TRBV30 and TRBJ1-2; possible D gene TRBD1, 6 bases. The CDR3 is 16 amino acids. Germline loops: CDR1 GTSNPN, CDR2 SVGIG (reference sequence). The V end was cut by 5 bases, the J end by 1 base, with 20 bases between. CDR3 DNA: TGTGCCTGGCTCCGGGTGGGGACACAGGATAACTATGGCTACACCTTC. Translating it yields CAWLRVGTQDNYGYTF. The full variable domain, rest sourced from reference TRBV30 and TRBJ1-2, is SQTIHQWPATLVQPVGSPLSLECTVEGTSNPNLYWYRQAAGRGLQLLFYSVGIGQISSEVPQNLSASRPQDRQFILSSKKLLLSDSGFYLCAWLRVGTQDNYGYTFGSGTRLTVV.